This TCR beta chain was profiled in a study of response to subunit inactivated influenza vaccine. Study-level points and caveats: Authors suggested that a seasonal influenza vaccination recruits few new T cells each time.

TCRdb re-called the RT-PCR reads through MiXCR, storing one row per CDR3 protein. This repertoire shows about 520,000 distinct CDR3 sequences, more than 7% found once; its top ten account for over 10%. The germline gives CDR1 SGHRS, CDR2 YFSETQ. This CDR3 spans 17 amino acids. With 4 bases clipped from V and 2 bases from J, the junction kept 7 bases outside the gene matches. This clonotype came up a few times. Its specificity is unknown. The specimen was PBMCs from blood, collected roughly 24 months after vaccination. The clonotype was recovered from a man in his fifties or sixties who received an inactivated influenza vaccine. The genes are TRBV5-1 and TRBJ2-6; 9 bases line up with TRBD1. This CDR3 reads CASSLGQGKAGANVLTF. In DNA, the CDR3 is TGCGCCAGCAGCCTCGGACAGGGGAAAGCTGGGGCCAACGTCCTGACTTTC.